The present T cell receptor beta chain was sequenced within a study of beta chain features in type 1 diabetes. General observations from the study: It was possible that PCR favored shorter templates, equally so in patients and controls. The naive, central memory and Treg TCRB repertoires of patients appeared to be more similar to one another than those of healthy donors. Shortening of TCRB CDR3s, moderate but significant, appeared in all four CD4+ subsets of Type 1 diabetes patients.

This clone was picked up a small number of times. Its antigen is still unknown. It is unclear where the CDR3 begins or ends on the DNA, so no DNA is shown, and the CDR3 is as TCRdb lists it. Markers CD45RO/CCR7/CD25/CD127/CD95/CD27 served to sort CD4+ naive, central memory, regulatory and stem cell-like memory cells. Expressed TCRB transcripts were sequenced, since all the RNA that had been isolated was reverse transcribed. TCRdb's copy holds only in-frame clones and misses some; the assay was immunoSEQ multiplex PCR. The repertoire holds about 340,000 clones, with approximately 15% as singletons. The sequence came from a woman aged 18 to 35 with type 1 diabetes. Sequenced input: naive CD4+ T cells from blood.

The CDR3: CASSSTSGSIRFGELFF. The chain couples TRBV5-4 to TRBJ2-2; the table's D gene call, TRBD2, was not cross checked with the DNA. The germline gives CDR1 SGHNT, CDR2 YYREEE (reference sequence). Counting both end residues, the CDR3 totals 17 amino acids.